The 30 T cell receptor beta chains below come from one sample, sequenced in a study of graft-versus-host responses after intestinal transplantation. Assay: immunoSEQ multiplex PCR; the TCRdb copy retains only in-frame clones and omits some. The data hold 75,000 to 100,000 clones, with roughly 80% observed a single time. No antigen is known for these receptors. The sequencing here drew on unstimulated CD8+ T cells sorted from spleen or lymph node cells, taken before intestinal transplant. These receptors were taken from a human donor who received an intestinal transplant.

The J gene is TRBJ2-7, the V gene TRBV7-8; TRBD2 matches 8 bases. The V gene's germline CDR1 is SGHVS and CDR2 FQNEAQ. CDR3 size: 17 residues. V trimming: 0 bases; J trimming: 6 bases; junction bases outside the gene matches: 13. CDR3 protein: CASSLAHSGTVTSEQYF. CDR3 coding DNA: TGTGCCAGCAGCTTAGCGCATAGCGGGACGGTAACAAGCGAGCAGTACTTC. Full variable domain (rest looked up from reference TRBV7-8 and TRBJ2-7): GAGVSQSPRYKVAKRGQDVALRCDPISGHVSLFWYQQALGQGPEFLTYFQNEAQLDKSGLPSDRFFAERPEGSVSTLKIQRTQQEDSAVYLCASSLAHSGTVTSEQYFGPGTRLTVT.

This chain links TRBV10-1 with TRBJ2-3; no definite D call. CDR3 length: 14 amino acids. Germline CDR1 is WNHNN and CDR2 is SYGVQD (reference sequence). The V end lost 3 bases, the J end lost 0 bases, and 7 bases lay between the germline ends. CDR3 sequence: CASSDGVSTDTQYF. For the CDR3, the DNA is TGCGCCAGCAGTGACGGAGTGAGCACAGATACGCAGTATTTT.

Turning to this clone: The conserved final phenylalanine or tryptophan is absent from the CDR3, which likely points to a read error. CDR3 in amino acids: CASSISPRGNSPLHV. The CDR3 nucleotides are TGTGCCAGCAGCATCAGCCCCCGGGGAAATTCACCCCTCCACGTT. The genes are TRBV7-9 and TRBJ1-6; no firm D call. This CDR3 has 15 residues. V was clipped by 5 bases and J by 7 bases, with 15 bases between them. In germline, CDR1 is SEHNR, CDR2 FQNEAQ (reference sequence).

The chain couples TRBV2 to TRBJ1-3; D gene uncertain. Germline CDR1 and CDR2: SNHLY and FYNNEI. The CDR3 contains 14 residues. CDR3 region: CAMAGQLSGNTIYF. In nucleotides, the CDR3 is TGTGCGATGGCTGGGCAGCTCTCTGGAAACACCATATATTTT.

This chain uses TRBV6-4 with TRBJ2-2; D unresolved. CDR3 length: 14 amino acids. The ends were cut back, 2 bases at V and 2 bases at J, with 6 bases in the middle. Germline V gives CDR1 MRHNA, CDR2 SNTAGT. This CDR3 reads CASSDGENTGELFF. CDR3 nucleotides: TGTGCCAGCAGTGACGGAGAAAACACCGGGGAGCTGTTTTTT.

The genes are TRBV7-9 and TRBJ1-3, with D possibly TRBD1 on 6 matching bases. The CDR3 is 14 residues long. Germline V lookup: CDR1 SEHNR, CDR2 FQNEAQ (reference sequence). Trimming removed 1 base from V and 4 bases from J, with 8 bases in between. The CDR3 protein is CASSLDRAGNTIYF. CDR3 DNA: TGTGCCAGCAGCTTAGACAGGGCCGGAAACACCATATATTTT.

V and J are TRBV11-2 and TRBJ2-7, with 10 bases lining up with TRBD1. Losses at the gene ends were 5 bases for V and 6 bases for J; bases not matched to a gene: 13. Germline CDR1 reads SGHAT; CDR2 reads FQNNGV. This CDR3 contains 16 residues. The CDR3 sequence: CASSPWRRDRGPEQYF. In nucleotides, the CDR3 is TGTGCCAGCAGCCCCTGGCGCCGGGACAGGGGACCCGAGCAGTACTTC. The full variable domain, in which reference TRBV11-2 and TRBJ2-7 provide the parts outside the CDR3, is EAGVAQSPRYKIIEKRQSVAFWCNPISGHATLYWYQQILGQGPKLLIQFQNNGVVDDSQLPKDRFSAERLKGVDSTLKIQPAKLEDSAVYLCASSPWRRDRGPEQYFGPGTRLTVT.

The chain carries TRBV28 and TRBJ2-7; 10 positions match TRBD1. The CDR3 is 17 residues long. Trimming at V came to 1 base and at J to 4 bases, leaving 10 bases not matched to a gene. Looked up from germline, CDR1 is MDHEN and CDR2 is SYDVKM. The CDR3 loop is CASSLYGGQGTFYEQYF. The CDR3 nucleotides are TGTGCCAGCAGTTTATATGGGGGACAGGGGACGTTTTACGAGCAGTACTTC.

The chain couples TRBV28 to TRBJ1-5; a possible D gene is TRBD1 (5 bases). Germline V gene lookup returns CDR1 MDHEN and CDR2 SYDVKM. The length of the CDR3 is 15 residues. Between the trimmed V and J ends, which lost 6 bases and 4 bases, there was a span of 16 bases. The CDR3 here is CASSPFLQVNQPQHF. The CDR3 DNA is TGTGCCAGCAGCCCCTTCTTACAGGTAAATCAGCCCCAGCATTTT.

The chain uses TRBV11-2 and TRBJ1-1; D gene ambiguous. Deletions cut 3 bases from V and 2 bases from J, with 13 bases between. Germline V gives CDR1 SGHAT, CDR2 FQNNGV. The CDR3 loop spans 15 amino acids. Here the CDR3 reads CASSLRARVNTEAFF. Here the CDR3 DNA reads TGTGCCAGCAGCTTGAGGGCGAGGGTTAACACTGAAGCTTTCTTT.

This rearrangement joins TRBV6-5 to TRBJ2-7, with D possibly matching TRBD1 (6 bases). There are 12 residues in the CDR3. CDR1 and CDR2 (germline): MNHEY, SVGAGI. V lost 8 bases, J lost 0 bases, and 8 bases lay in between. The CDR3, as DNA: TGTGCCAGCCGGGACACCTCCTACGAGCAGTACTTC. Amino acids: CASRDTSYEQYF.

Note on this clone: A read error is possible here, since a much larger clone lies one base away. The chain is built from TRBV28 and TRBJ2-7, with D perhaps TRBD1 or TRBD2 (5 bases each). Looked up from germline, CDR1 is MDHEN and CDR2 is SYDVKM. Trimming shortened V by 6 bases and J by 3 bases, and 30 bases separated the two germline ends. The CDR3 sequence is 19 residues long. The CDR3: CASSSLRGDGRRKYYEQYF. CDR3 DNA sequence: TGTGCCAGCAGCTCACTAAGGGGTGACGGCAGGAGGAAATACTACGAGCAGTACTTC.

V is TRBV6-1 and J is TRBJ2-6; possibly TRBD1 for D (6 bases). The CDR3 sequence is 15 residues long. Trimming took off 5 bases at V and 1 base at J, with 9 bases between the two ends. CDR1 and CDR2 from the germline V gene are MNHNS and SASEGT. CDR3 nucleotides: TGTGCCAGCAGTTGGACAGAGTCTGGGGCCAACGTCCTGACTTTC. This sequence encodes CASSWTESGANVLTF.

The chain employs TRBV6-5 and TRBJ2-3; 11 nucleotides line up with TRBD2. CDR3 length: 15 residues. The V gene's germline CDR1 is MNHEY and CDR2 SVGAGI. J lost 3 bases, V lost 6 bases, and 5 bases had no gene match. In DNA, the CDR3 is TGTGCCAGCAGCCCACTAGCGGGAGAGACAGATACGCAGTATTTT. Protein: CASSPLAGETDTQYF.

The V gene is TRBV4-1, the J gene TRBJ2-3; no reliable D call. Trimming removed 1 base at V and 2 bases at J, with 4 bases between. Germline-derived CDR1 and CDR2 are MGHRA and YSYEKL. There are 13 residues in the CDR3. In DNA, the CDR3 is TGCGCCAGCAGCCAAGGTCACACAGATACGCAGTATTTT. Translated: CASSQGHTDTQYF.

This CDR3 is CASSYLGQEAFF. The CDR3 coding sequence is TGTGCCAGCAGTTACTTGGGACAAGAAGCTTTCTTT. V is TRBV6-5 and J is TRBJ1-1, with D possibly matching TRBD1 (6 bases). V dropped 1 base and J dropped 8 bases, with 8 bases sitting between them. This CDR3 comprises 12 residues. Germline CDR1 is MNHEY and CDR2 is SVGAGI.

This chain uses TRBV6-5 with TRBJ2-7; D not resolved. Germline CDR1 reads MNHEY; CDR2 reads SVGAGI. CDR3 length: 13 amino acids. The V end lost 7 bases, the J end lost 0 bases, and 10 bases lay between the germline ends. The CDR3 DNA is TGTGCCAGCACCGGCCATAGCTCCTACGAGCAGTACTTC. This sequence encodes CASTGHSSYEQYF.

Comment on this clone: Compared with germline, one end of the junction differs, possibly owing to a read error. CDR3 bases: TGTGCCAGCACTGAAGGGACAGGGGCCATGAACACTGAAGCTTTCTTT. Protein: CASTEGTGAMNTEAFF. The chain is built from TRBV2 and TRBJ1-1; 10 bases fit TRBD1. The CDR3 loop spans 16 amino acids. CDR1 is SNHLY, CDR2 FYNNEI, per germline.

The rearrangement links TRBV5-4 to TRBJ2-5; D remains unclear. CDR1 and CDR2 (germline): SGHNT, YYREEE (reference sequence). V lost 0 bases to trimming and J lost 5 bases, with 8 bases between them. The CDR3 contains 13 residues. In DNA, the CDR3 is TGTGCCAGCAGCTTGGCCTCCACGGAGACCCAGTACTTC. Residues: CASSLASTETQYF.

The V gene is TRBV28, the J gene TRBJ2-3; D call uncertain. This CDR3 has 14 amino acids. Trimming left V 2 bases short and J 2 bases short, with 8 bases between. CDR1 and CDR2 (germline): MDHEN, SYDVKM. The CDR3 DNA sequence: TGTGCCAGCAGTTTACTGCGGATCACAGATACGCAGTATTTT. This codes for CASSLLRITDTQYF. Looking up the rest from reference TRBV28 and TRBJ2-3 gives the full variable domain: DVKVTQSSRYLVKRTGEKVFLECVQDMDHENMFWYRQDPGLGLRLIYFSYDVKMKEKGDIPEGYSVSREKKERFSLILESASTNQTSMYLCASSLLRITDTQYFGPGTRLTVL.

The chain links TRBV7-9 to TRBJ1-2; TRBD1 matches at 7 bases. After removal of 0 bases from V and 3 bases from J, the junction contained 7 bases not matched to a gene. This CDR3 comprises 16 residues. Germline assignment: CDR1 SEHNR and CDR2 FQNEAQ (reference sequence). The CDR3 DNA is TGTGCCAGCAGCTTAGCGACAGGGCCTGGGGACTATGGCTACACCTTC. This codes for CASSLATGPGDYGYTF.

J is TRBJ2-5 and V is TRBV9; D is possibly TRBD1 or TRBD2 (6 bases each). CDR1 and CDR2 from the germline V gene are SGDLS and YYNGEE. The CDR3 loop spans 16 amino acids. Trimming removed 4 bases from V and 4 bases from J, with 20 bases in between. CDR3 bases: TGTGCCAGCAGCCCCACCGGGGGCAGCAGTTTAGAGACCCAGTACTTC. This codes for CASSPTGGSSLETQYF.

The rearrangement uses TRBV29-1 and TRBJ2-3; TRBD2 matches at 10 bases. Losses at the gene ends were 7 bases for V and 0 bases for J; bases not matched to a gene: 7. This CDR3 is 15 amino acids long. CDR1 is SQVTM, CDR2 ANQGSEA, per germline. The CDR3, as DNA: TGCAGCGCGGACCGGACTAGCGGTAGCACAGATACGCAGTATTTT. Amino acid sequence: CSADRTSGSTDTQYF.

J is TRBJ2-3 and V is TRBV6-6; D remains unclear. This CDR3 region has 14 residues. The V end was cut by 8 bases, the J end by 2 bases, with 14 bases between. CDR1 is MNHNY, CDR2 SVGAGI, per germline (reference sequence). As DNA, the CDR3 is TGTGCCAGCTCGGGTTATGTAGTCACAGATACGCAGTATTTT. Its translation: CASSGYVVTDTQYF.

V usage is TRBV28 and J usage is TRBJ2-2; D not resolved. Germline CDR1 and CDR2: MDHEN and SYDVKM. Trimming removed 5 bases from V and 5 bases from J, with 9 bases in between. The CDR3 contains 13 residues. The DNA for the CDR3 is TGTGCCAGCAGTCCCGAGTTAACCGGGGAGCTGTTTTTT. Protein sequence: CASSPELTGELFF.

The chain is built from TRBV6-5 and TRBJ2-3; 12 bases fit TRBD2. V dropped 6 bases and J dropped 2; count of bases not matched to a gene: 3. There are 15 residues in the CDR3. Germline loops: CDR1 MNHEY, CDR2 SVGAGI. CDR3 loop: CASRRLAGATDTQYF. The CDR3 DNA reads TGTGCCAGCAGAAGACTAGCGGGGGCCACAGATACGCAGTATTTT.

The V and J genes are TRBV19 and TRBJ2-7, with 10 bases that match TRBD1. The CDR3 extends over 15 amino acids. Germline CDR1 LNHDA, CDR2 SQIVND (reference sequence). V shed 4 bases and J 3 bases; nucleotides not matched to a gene: 6. The DNA of the CDR3 is TGTGCCAGTAGTACCTCCGGGACAGGGGACTACGAGCAGTACTTC. It codes for CASSTSGTGDYEQYF.

This rearrangement joins TRBV13 to TRBJ2-1, with D possibly matching TRBD2 (6 bases). V lost 3 bases and J lost 7, with 7 bases in between. The CDR3 consists of 12 residues. Germline V lookup: CDR1 PRHDT, CDR2 FYEKMQ (reference sequence). CDR3 bases: TGTGCCAGCAGCTTGGGACTTAATGAGCAGTTCTTC. This codes for CASSLGLNEQFF. Using reference TRBV13 and TRBJ2-1 for the parts outside the CDR3, the full variable domain is AAGVIQSPRHLIKEKRETATLKCYPIPRHDTVYWYQQGPGQDPQFLISFYEKMQSDKGSIPDRFSAQQFSDYHSELNMSSLELGDSALYFCASSLGLNEQFFGPGTRLTVL.

The V gene is TRBV2, the J gene TRBJ2-7, with 8 bases fitting TRBD1. Losses at the gene ends were 4 bases for V and 3 bases for J; bases not matched to a gene: 8. The CDR3 is 15 residues long. In germline, CDR1 is SNHLY, CDR2 FYNNEI. This CDR3 reads CASSGYRGTFYEQYF. As DNA, the CDR3 is TGTGCCAGCAGTGGGTACAGGGGGACGTTCTACGAGCAGTACTTC. Complete variable domain (other parts from reference TRBV2 and TRBJ2-7): EPEVTQTPSHQVTQMGQEVILRCVPISNHLYFYWYRQILGQKVEFLVSFYNNEISEKSEIFDDQFSVERPDGSNFTLKIRSTKLEDSAMYFCASSGYRGTFYEQYFGPGTRLTVT.

The chain is built from TRBV27 and TRBJ2-7, with D perhaps TRBD2 (7 bases). The CDR3 consists of 14 residues. Trimming stripped 2 bases from V and 3 bases from J, with 11 bases between. CDR1 is MNHEY and CDR2 is SMNVEV in the germline V gene (reference sequence). The CDR3: CASSLRGAGYEQYF. The CDR3 bases are TGTGCCAGCAGTTTACGGGGGGCCGGCTACGAGCAGTACTTC.